These 8 T cell receptor beta chains share one sample of origin, sequenced in a study of blood T cell repertoires in COVID-19. Sequencing was performed with immunoSEQ multiplex PCR; in TCRdb, only in-frame clones are kept and a portion is missing. This table holds approximately 450,000 clones, 87% found once. The sample comprised PBMCs or T cells enriched from blood (not recorded which). Receptors were obtained from a young woman with acute COVID-19.

In its sample, this clone was seen once. The J gene is TRBJ2-3, the V gene TRBV28; TRBD2 agrees at 13 bases. The CDR3 runs to 17 residues. In germline, CDR1 is MDHEN, CDR2 SYDVKM. Trimming at V came to 6 bases and at J to 3 bases, leaving 9 bases not matched to a gene. CDR3 residues: CASSLGGTSGNTDTQYF. CDR3 bases: TGTGCCAGCAGCCTAGGGGGGACTAGCGGGAATACAGATACGCAGTATTTT.

This clone was observed a few times. V and J are TRBV11-2 and TRBJ2-5; D not resolved. The V gene's germline CDR1 is SGHAT and CDR2 FQNNGV. V was clipped by 2 bases and J by 0 bases, with 7 bases between them. The CDR3 runs 14 residues. CDR3 residues: CASSLIPYQETQYF. CDR3 nucleotide sequence: TGTGCCAGCAGCTTAATCCCGTACCAAGAGACCCAGTACTTC.

This chain connects TRBV9 to TRBJ1-2, with D possibly being TRBD1 (6 bases). Germline CDR1 and CDR2: SGDLS and YYNGEE. Trimming left V 0 bases short and J 4 bases short, with 13 bases between. The CDR3 totals 15 residues. The CDR3 coding sequence is TGTGCCAGCAGCGTAGGCGTACAGGGCACCTATGGCTACACCTTC. Amino acids: CASSVGVQGTYGYTF.

The rearrangement links TRBV28 to TRBJ2-7; 8 bases map to TRBD1. Germline values: CDR1 MDHEN, CDR2 SYDVKM. This CDR3 has 14 amino acids. V shed 1 base, J shed 5 bases, and the junction held 4 bases outside the gene matches. The CDR3 loop reads CASSLYRGVDEQYF. The DNA for the CDR3 is TGTGCCAGCAGTTTATACAGGGGGGTCGACGAGCAGTACTTC.

CDR3 in DNA: TGTGCCAGCAGCTCGGGGGGGAGGGAGGTCACAGATACGCAGTATTTT. This codes for CASSSGGREVTDTQYF. This chain uses TRBV5-4 with TRBJ2-3, with 8 bases that match TRBD2. This CDR3 spans 16 amino acids. Germline loops: CDR1 SGHNT, CDR2 YYREEE (reference sequence). The V gene end was trimmed by 3 bases and the J gene end by 2 bases; junction bases not matched to a gene: 8.

The rearrangement joins TRBV9 to TRBJ2-6, with D maybe TRBD1 (5 bases). The V and J ends lost 0 bases and 2 bases respectively, with 15 bases between them. Germline V gene lookup returns CDR1 SGDLS and CDR2 YYNGEE. This CDR3 is 18 amino acids long. The CDR3 loop reads CASSVAGRDAPGANVLTF. The DNA for the CDR3 is TGTGCCAGCAGCGTAGCGGGCAGGGATGCTCCTGGGGCCAACGTCCTGACTTTC.

The chain links TRBV14 to TRBJ2-1; no definite D call. Germline-derived CDR1 and CDR2 are SGHDN and FVKESK. The CDR3 spans 15 residues. V lost 1 base and J lost 1, with 8 bases in between. The CDR3 bases are TGTGCCAGCAGCCAAGCTCCAGGTTCCTACAATGAGCAGTTCTTC. Protein product: CASSQAPGSYNEQFF.

The chain combines TRBV9 with TRBJ1-1; D is unresolved. Trimming left V 0 bases short and J 0 bases short, with 9 bases between. The germline CDR1 and CDR2 sequences are SGDLS and YYNGEE. The CDR3 spans 15 residues. This chain's CDR3 is CASSVGPGMNTEAFF. The CDR3 DNA reads as TGTGCCAGCAGCGTAGGTCCGGGGATGAACACTGAAGCTTTCTTT.